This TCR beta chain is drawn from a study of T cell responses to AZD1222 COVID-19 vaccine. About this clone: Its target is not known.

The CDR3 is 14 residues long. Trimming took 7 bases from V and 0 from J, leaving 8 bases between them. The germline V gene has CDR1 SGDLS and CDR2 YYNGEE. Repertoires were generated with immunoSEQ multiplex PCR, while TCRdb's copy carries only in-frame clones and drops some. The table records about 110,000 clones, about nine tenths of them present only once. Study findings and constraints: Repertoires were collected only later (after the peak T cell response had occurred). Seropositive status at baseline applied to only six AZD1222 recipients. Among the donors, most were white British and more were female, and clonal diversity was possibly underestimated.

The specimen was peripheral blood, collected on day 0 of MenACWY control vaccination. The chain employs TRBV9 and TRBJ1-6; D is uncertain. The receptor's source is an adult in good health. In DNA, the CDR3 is TGTGCCAGCCAGGCCAGCTCCTATAATTCACCCCTCCACTTT. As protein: CASQASSYNSPLHF.